The entry below gives a single TCR beta chain sequence along with its context. These data come from a study of molecular identifiers for immune sequencing clone quantification. Losses at the gene ends were 4 bases for V and 1 base for J; bases not matched to a gene: 7. Germline loops: CDR1 SGHDT, CDR2 YYEEEE. The CDR3 totals 18 residues. Library preparation followed earlier protocols using designated TCR primers. TCRdb called the PCR reads again in MiXCR, with one record for every CDR3 protein. This sample has a few hundred thousand distinct CDR3 sequences, with about a fifth found just once. The rearrangement joins TRBV5-6 to TRBJ2-1; 14 bases fit TRBD2. The sample was naive CD8+ T cells from blood, with Jurkat cell RNA spiked in. This sample's subset: FACS-sorted CD8+CD4-CCR7+CD45RA+ naive T cells. The receptor was derived from a human donor in good health. Some libraries in this study had Jurkat cell RNA spiked in. The CDR3 sequence is CASSPTSGRVGSYNEQFF. The DNA for the CDR3 is TGTGCCAGCAGCCCGACTAGCGGGAGGGTTGGTTCCTACAATGAGCAGTTCTTC.